The text below deals with one T cell receptor beta chain. The target of this receptor is not known. Base qualities are not recorded, but no much larger clone differs from it by a single base. The entry originates in a study of T cell responses to AZD1222 COVID-19 vaccine (dated by TCRdb to about 2021). In terms of the full investigation: TCR sequencing covered fewer than 250 trial participants: some 210 given two doses of AZD1222 and 26 given two doses of MenACWY control vaccine. Enrollment into the trials was organized by age into subgroups of 18-55, 56-69 and 70-plus years, and those subgroups contained roughly 140, 27 and 60 TCR-sequenced participants, respectively.

Study-level results and caveats: Reportedly, almost half of the unique spike-specific TCRs recognized epitopes lying outside the regions that are mutated in the B.1.351 and B.1.1.7 variants. After two AZD1222 doses, spike-specific TCR breadth and depth were significantly higher than at day 0 and than in MenACWY recipients. The 56-69-year group was small, and its depth increase did not reach significance, likely because of low power. The vaccine-associated CD4 TCRs covered the entire spike protein, and the dominant responses fell in regions 160-218 and 743-854. Because no day 14 peak-response samples were available, the repertoires could be characterized only after the peak T cell response. Conclusions about previously exposed vaccinees are limited because only six or seven AZD1222 recipients were SARS-CoV-2 seropositive at baseline. Participants were mostly white British and included more females than males, and it was suggested by the authors that clonal diversity may have been underestimated.

In light of the paper, this sample's time point label describes: about 28 days (+/-7) after the second vaccine dose. AZD1222 recipients whose second dose came at about 4 weeks and those whose second dose came at about 12 weeks were combined into one group, since spike-specific TCR depth and breadth did not differ between the two schedules. Vaccinee samples were obtained from the UK trials COV001 and COV002, which included a single-blind randomized controlled phase 2/3 trial of AZD1222 (ChAdOx1 nCoV-19) in healthy adults. For TCRbeta chain sequencing, PBMC samples were collected from trial participants at day 0 and at day 28 after the second dose. Trimming costs V 6 bases and J 10 bases, and their ends lie 13 bases apart. CDR3 length: 13 amino acids, cysteine to phenylalanine. The DNA shown is the 39-base CDR3, in frame from base 1. The germline V gene sets CDR1 to MGHDK and CDR2 to SYGVNS. The CDR3 regions of human TCRbeta chains were subjected to immunosequencing. The study's processing was this. TCRs in the repertoires were matched against a reference library of SARS-CoV-2-specific TCRs that had been generated with the MIRA antigen-specificity platform. Breadth meant the fraction of unique TCRs that were SARS-CoV-2-associated, whereas depth meant the fraction of total T cells that were SARS-CoV-2-associated. Using the MIRA data, each spike-specific TCR was mapped to the spike region that the TCR reacts to and placed in a CD4 or CD8 class. Log10-transformed breadth and depth values were compared by one-way ANOVA with Sidak's multiple comparisons tests. Sourced from immuneACCESS, this table was stored by TCRdb with only in-frame sequences that have V and J called. A share of the clones is absent; for the studies checked, an unresolved V gene accounts for under half, and the remainder has no known explanation. From that table come the V and J calls and clone size; the DNA was used to work out D and trimming. This sample has 95,000 to 150,000 clones in its table, and approximately 82% of those were observed once. Around 27% of the sample is taken by the ten largest.

The sequencing used peripheral blood, collected 28 days after the second AZD1222 dose. This receptor chain uses TRBV25-1 and TRBJ1-6, with no reliable assignment of the D segment. The receptor comes from an adult who received the AZD1222 COVID-19 vaccine. The nucleotide sequence is TGTGCCAGCAGGGAAAGGATGGAGTCACCCCTCCACTTT. Its translation reads: CASRERMESPLHF.